This record concerns one T cell receptor (beta chain) sequence. The antigen is undetermined. One end of the junction is discordant with germline, which a read error may explain. The data were taken from a study of T cells in Graves' hyperthyroidism and ophthalmopathy. Study context: Blood was drawn when the patient was first diagnosed and still untreated.

Broader study findings: Blood shared most expanded thyroid clonotypes above 0.001.

The CDR3 contains 15 residues. Germline values: CDR1 SQVTM, CDR2 ANQGSEA. RNA transcripts gave rise to amplified TCR beta CDR3 regions. TCR CDR3 regions were first amplified by RT-PCR with HTBI primers. MiXCR was run by TCRdb on the multiplex PCR reads, yielding one entry per CDR3 protein. Of around 340,000 distinct CDR3 sequences listed, less than 20% are singletons. The receptor's source is a woman between 40 and 50 years old with Graves' ophthalmopathy. Sequencing was performed on blood. V gene TRBV29-1 combines with J gene TRBJ1-2; 7 bases map to TRBD1. CDR3 DNA: TGCAGCGTTTCCACAGGGGTCGGTTTAAACTATGGCTACAGCTTC. The encoded protein is CSVSTGVGLNYGYSF.